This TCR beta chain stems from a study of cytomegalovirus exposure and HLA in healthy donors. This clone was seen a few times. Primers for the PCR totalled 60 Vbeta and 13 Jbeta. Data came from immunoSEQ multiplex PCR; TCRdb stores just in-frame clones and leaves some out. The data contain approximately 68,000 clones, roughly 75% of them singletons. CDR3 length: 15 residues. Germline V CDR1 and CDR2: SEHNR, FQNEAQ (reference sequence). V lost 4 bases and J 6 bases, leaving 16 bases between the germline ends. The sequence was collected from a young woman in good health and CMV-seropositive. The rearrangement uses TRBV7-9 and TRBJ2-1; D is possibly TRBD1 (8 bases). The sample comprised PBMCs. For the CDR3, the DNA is TGTGCCAGCAGCTCACAGGGGGGAGGGGGCAATGAGCAGTTCTTC. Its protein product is CASSSQGGGGNEQFF.